This T cell receptor (beta chain) was sequenced during a study of shared clonotypes between healthy human individuals. With V trimmed by 4 bases and J by 0 bases, 14 bases remained unmatched. The CDR3 spans 19 residues. Germline CDR1 is MDHEN and CDR2 is SYDVKM. This clone was detected once. The method was immunoSEQ multiplex PCR; TCRdb's version includes in-frame clones alone and lacks a portion of them. The sample lists about 520,000 clones; about 96% were seen once. The source material was naive CD4+ T cells sorted from blood. Sample subset: CD45RA+ positively selected. The clonotype originates from a woman aged 25 to 39 in good health. V and J are TRBV28 and TRBJ2-2, with 7 bases identical to TRBD2. CDR3 DNA sequence: TGTGCCAGCAGTTATACACCTCTGACTAGCCGAACGAACACCGGGGAGCTGTTTTTT. This translates into CASSYTPLTSRTNTGELFF.